This is a list of T cell receptor beta chains from one sample in a study of vaccination effects on CD4 cells after COVID-19. No antigen has been assigned to these receptors. The assay was immunoSEQ multiplex PCR, and TCRdb's table has in-frame clones only and misses some. The table lists approximately 26,000 clones, approximately 62% of them singletons. This material consisted of CD4+ T cells from PBMCs cultured with SARS-CoV-2 spike peptides, taken before COVID-19 vaccination. The receptors come from a human donor who had a prior SARS-CoV-2 infection. The conserved cysteine and the conserved F or W are not part of the CDR3 here. Clone size is given for some rows only: seen once, a few or many times, or a class if the clone is expanded.

CDR3 protein,J gene,V gene,clone size
ATSDLNSGVEDYGYT,TRBJ1-2,TRBV24-1,-
ASSLRGGKNTGELF,TRBJ2-2,TRBV4-2,few
ASSPPIPGPPYNEQF,TRBJ2-1,TRBV18,-
AISPDRNQPQH,TRBJ1-5,TRBV10-3,-
ASSVVAYNTGELF,TRBJ2-2,TRBV9,-
ASSQPRDRGLRGYT,TRBJ1-2,TRBV4-1,-
ASSPPGWEQF,TRBJ2-1,TRBV6-5,-
ASSLDLGTGELF,TRBJ2-2,TRBV7-2,-
ASSPSGGAGNEQF,TRBJ2-1,TRBV18,-
ASSQGDTWGTQETQY,TRBJ2-5,TRBV4-2,-
ASSGTRDRGFTGELF,TRBJ2-2,TRBV6-1,-
ASSLAARTGNTGELF,TRBJ2-2,TRBV5-4,few
ASIRGGRGNGYT,TRBJ1-2,TRBV13,-
ASSVGGSSYNSPLH,TRBJ1-6,TRBV9,-
ASKYGVANYGYT,TRBJ1-2,TRBV5-4,few
ASSLVPDRGGSLF,TRBJ1-4,TRBV5-1,-
ASSYDRNSPLH,TRBJ1-6,TRBV6-5,few
ASSDGTGELF,TRBJ2-2,TRBV5-4,few
ASSDEPGGRETQY,TRBJ2-5,TRBV5-4,few
ASSPWVAGVSRQF,TRBJ2-1,TRBV7-2,few
ATRGSGTDTQY,TRBJ2-3,TRBV24-1,-
ASSQDRGRYEQF,TRBJ2-1,TRBV7-2,-
ASSRRGGRNLETQY,TRBJ2-5,TRBV11-1,-
ASSFRGENTEAF,TRBJ1-1,TRBV11-1,-
ASTRSQGWYGYT,TRBJ1-2,TRBV6-5,few
ASSREAQGSPLH,TRBJ1-6,TRBV23-1,-
ASRATERYGYT,TRBJ1-2,TRBV2,-
ASSQRGLAKNIQY,TRBJ2-4,TRBV7-9,-
ASRVEDGTDTQY,TRBJ2-3,TRBV4-2,-
ASSRSTVNYGYT,TRBJ1-2,TRBV19,once
ASSPVILDSGNTIY,TRBJ1-3,TRBV18,-